This note documents a single T cell receptor (beta chain) sequence. The CDR3 loop spans 14 amino acids. Trimming shortened V by 2 bases and J by 5 bases, and 10 bases separated the two germline ends. Germline V lookup: CDR1 SGHTA, CDR2 FQGNSA. The entry originates in a study of blood T cell repertoires in COVID-19. Study at large: Acute and convalescent COVID-19 specimens originated in the United States, Italy and Spain.

Profiling relied on immunoSEQ multiplex PCR, and the TCRdb table lists in-frame clones only, not all of them. Here the sample spans 50,000 or so clones, 87% being singletons. Sequenced input: peripheral blood. The rearrangement joins TRBV7-2 to TRBJ1-5, with a tentative D call TRBD1 (5 bases). This TCR was sampled from a man aged 50-60 years with active COVID-19. CDR3 DNA sequence: TGTGCCAGCAGCTTAAGAAGGGGCGATCAGCCCCAGCATTTT. Its translation: CASSLRRGDQPQHF.